This T cell receptor beta chain was retrieved from a study of blood T cell repertoires in COVID-19. Study-wide background: From T cells, B-cell-depleted T cells, or PBMCs came the material, which was cDNA or gDNA.

Authors' data handling: Estimation of nucleated cell counts was performed using reference gene primer amplification. The table came from immunoSEQ multiplex PCR; TCRdb's copy has only in-frame clones and leaves some out. V and J calls and clone size come straight from that table; D and trimming were deduced from the DNA. The sample shows 300,000 to 400,000 clones, about 90% of them seen only once. Seattle patient enrollment occurred during active infection, with longitudinal follow-up thereafter. V trimming: 3 bases; J trimming: 3 bases; junction bases outside the gene matches: 10. The CDR3 runs to 16 residues. In germline, CDR1 is LNHDA, CDR2 SQIVND (reference sequence).

This TCR was recovered from a woman aged 45 to 65 with COVID-19, enrolled during active disease. The chain has TRBV19 and TRBJ2-7; 8 positions match TRBD2. Sequencing was carried out using peripheral blood. DNA of the CDR3: TGTGCCAGTAGTATTCGTAGCGGGGAGTTTGGCTACGAGCAGTACTTC. Translated: CASSIRSGEFGYEQYF.